The entry below gives a single TCR beta chain sequence along with its context. The antigen remains undetermined. Assay used: immunoSEQ multiplex PCR; TCRdb lists only in-frame clones, some missing. The table shows 55,000 to 65,000 clones, with over 70% occurring only once. The data were taken from a study of T cell responses to AZD1222 COVID-19 vaccine. Study-level findings and limits: The donors showed a predominance of white British ancestry and of females, with possible underestimation of clonal diversity. The breadth and depth of Spike-specific TCRs increased once two AZD1222 doses had been given.

Germline assignment: CDR1 LNHDA and CDR2 SQIVND (reference sequence). The CDR3 is 14 amino acids. Trimming removed 5 bases from V and 2 bases from J, with 11 bases in between. The sequence derives from an adult in good health. This chain links TRBV19 with TRBJ2-3; D gene uncertain. The sample here was peripheral blood, taken on day 0 of AZD1222 vaccination. The CDR3 loop is CASSPSEITDTQYF. CDR3 bases: TGTGCCAGTAGTCCCTCTGAGATCACAGATACGCAGTATTTT. Together with reference TRBV19 and TRBJ2-3, the CDR3 gives the full variable domain: DGGITQSPKYLFRKEGQNVTLSCEQNLNHDAMYWYRQDPGQGLRLIYYSQIVNDFQKGDIAEGYSVSREKKESFPLTVTSAQKNPTAFYLCASSPSEITDTQYFGPGTRLTVL.